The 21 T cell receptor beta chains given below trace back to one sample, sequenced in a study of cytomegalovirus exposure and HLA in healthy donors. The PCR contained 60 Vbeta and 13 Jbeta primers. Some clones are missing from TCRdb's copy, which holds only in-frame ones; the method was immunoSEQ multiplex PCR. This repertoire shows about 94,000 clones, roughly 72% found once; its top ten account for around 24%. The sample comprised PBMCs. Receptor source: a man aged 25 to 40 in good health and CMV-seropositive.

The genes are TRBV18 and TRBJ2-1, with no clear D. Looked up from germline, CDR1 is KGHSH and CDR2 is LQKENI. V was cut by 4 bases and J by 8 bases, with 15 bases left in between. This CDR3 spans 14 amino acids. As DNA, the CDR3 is TGTGCCAGCTCACGGAGTAGTCGGCGAGATGAGCAGTTCTTC. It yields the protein CASSRSSRRDEQFF.

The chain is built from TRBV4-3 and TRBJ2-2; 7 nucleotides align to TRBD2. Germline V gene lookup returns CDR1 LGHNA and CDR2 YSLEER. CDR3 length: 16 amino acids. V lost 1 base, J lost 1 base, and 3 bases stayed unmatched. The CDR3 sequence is CASSQGLAGNTGELFF. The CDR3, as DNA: TGCGCCAGCAGCCAAGGCTTAGCGGGGAACACCGGGGAGCTGTTTTTT.

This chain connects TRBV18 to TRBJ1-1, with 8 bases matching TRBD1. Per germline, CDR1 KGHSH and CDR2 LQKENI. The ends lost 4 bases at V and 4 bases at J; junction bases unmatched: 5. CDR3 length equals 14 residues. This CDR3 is CASSRQGMGTEAFF. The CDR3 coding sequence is TGTGCCAGCTCACGACAGGGGATGGGCACTGAAGCTTTCTTT. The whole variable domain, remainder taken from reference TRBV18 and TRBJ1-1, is NAGVMQNPRHLVRRRGQEARLRCSPMKGHSHVYWYRQLPEEGLKFMVYLQKENIIDESGMPKERFSAEFPKEGPSILRIQQVVRGDSAAYFCASSRQGMGTEAFFGQGTRLTVV.

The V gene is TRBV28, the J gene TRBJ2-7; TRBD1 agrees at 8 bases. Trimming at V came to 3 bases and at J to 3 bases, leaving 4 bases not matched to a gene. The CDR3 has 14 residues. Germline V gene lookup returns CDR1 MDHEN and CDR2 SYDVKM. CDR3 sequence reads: CASSFGTGDYEQYF. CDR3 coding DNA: TGTGCCAGCAGTTTCGGGACAGGAGACTACGAGCAGTACTTC.

In nucleotides, the CDR3 is TGCGCCAGCAGCGGGCGGGAGGCGAGCTCTGGAAACACCATATATTTT. It specifies CASSGREASSGNTIYF. The chain uses TRBV5-1 and TRBJ1-3; D remains unclear. Looked up from germline, CDR1 is SGHRS and CDR2 is YFSETQ. V lost 4 bases to trimming and J lost 0 bases, with 14 bases between them. This CDR3 region has 16 residues.

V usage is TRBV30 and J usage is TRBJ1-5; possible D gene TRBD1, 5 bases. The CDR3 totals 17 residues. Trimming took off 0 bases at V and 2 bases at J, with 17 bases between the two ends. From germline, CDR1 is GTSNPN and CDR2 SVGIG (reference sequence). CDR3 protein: CAWSVAGGVIGNQPQHF. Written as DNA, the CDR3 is TGTGCCTGGAGTGTAGCGGGGGGAGTAATCGGCAATCAGCCCCAGCATTTT.

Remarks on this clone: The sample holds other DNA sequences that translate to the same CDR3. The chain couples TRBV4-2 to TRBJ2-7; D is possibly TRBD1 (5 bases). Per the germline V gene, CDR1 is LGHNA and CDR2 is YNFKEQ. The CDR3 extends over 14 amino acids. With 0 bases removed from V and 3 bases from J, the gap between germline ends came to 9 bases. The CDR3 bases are TGTGCCAGCAGCCAAGAAGGGGATCACTACGAGCAGTACTTC. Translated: CASSQEGDHYEQYF.

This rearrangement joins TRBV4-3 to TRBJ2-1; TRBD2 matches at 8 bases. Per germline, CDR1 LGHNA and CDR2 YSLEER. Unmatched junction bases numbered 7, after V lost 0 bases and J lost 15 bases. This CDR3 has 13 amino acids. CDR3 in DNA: TGCGCCAGCAGCCAAGATTCGGGAGGGCCTCTGTTCTTC. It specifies CASSQDSGGPLFF.

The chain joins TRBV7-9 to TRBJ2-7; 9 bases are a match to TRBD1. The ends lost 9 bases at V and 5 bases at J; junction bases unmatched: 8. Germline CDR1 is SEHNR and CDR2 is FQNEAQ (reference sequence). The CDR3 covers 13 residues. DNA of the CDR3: TGTGCCAGTTCCGGGACAGGGACGAACGAGCAGTACTTC. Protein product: CASSGTGTNEQYF.

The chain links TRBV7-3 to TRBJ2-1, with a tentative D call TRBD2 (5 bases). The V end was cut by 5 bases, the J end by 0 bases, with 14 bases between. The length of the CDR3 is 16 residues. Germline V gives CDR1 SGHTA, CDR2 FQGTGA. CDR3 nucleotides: TGTGCCAGCAGCCCTCGGACTGGGAGCTCCTACAATGAGCAGTTCTTC. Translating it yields CASSPRTGSSYNEQFF. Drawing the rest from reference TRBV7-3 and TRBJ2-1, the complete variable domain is GAGVSQTPSNKVTEKGKYVELRCDPISGHTALYWYRQSLGQGPEFLIYFQGTGAADDSGLPNDRFFAVRPEGSVSTLKIQRTERGDSAVYLCASSPRTGSSYNEQFFGPGTRLTVL.

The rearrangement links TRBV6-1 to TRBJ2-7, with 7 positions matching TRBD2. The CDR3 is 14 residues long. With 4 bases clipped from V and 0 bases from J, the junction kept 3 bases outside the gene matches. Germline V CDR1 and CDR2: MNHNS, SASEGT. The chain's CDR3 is CASSVWDYSYEQYF. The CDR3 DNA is TGTGCCAGCAGTGTATGGGACTACTCCTACGAGCAGTACTTC.

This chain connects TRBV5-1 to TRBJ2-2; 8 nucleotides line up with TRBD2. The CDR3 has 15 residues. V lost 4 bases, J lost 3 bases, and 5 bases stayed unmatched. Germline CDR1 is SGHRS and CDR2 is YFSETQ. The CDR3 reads CASSKGLGDTGELFF. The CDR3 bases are TGCGCCAGCAGCAAGGGACTAGGTGACACCGGGGAGCTGTTTTTT.

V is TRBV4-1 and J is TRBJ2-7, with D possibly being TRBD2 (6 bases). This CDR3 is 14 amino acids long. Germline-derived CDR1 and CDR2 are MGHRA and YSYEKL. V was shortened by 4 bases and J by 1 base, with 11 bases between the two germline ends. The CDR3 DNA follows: TGCGCCAGCAGCCCCCCTGGGGGGTCCTACGAGCAGTACTTC. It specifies CASSPPGGSYEQYF.

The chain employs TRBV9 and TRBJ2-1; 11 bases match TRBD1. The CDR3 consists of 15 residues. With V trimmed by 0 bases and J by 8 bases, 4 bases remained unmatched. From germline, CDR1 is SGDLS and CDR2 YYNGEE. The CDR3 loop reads CASSVEGGQGDEQFF. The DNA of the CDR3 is TGTGCCAGCAGCGTAGAGGGGGGACAGGGGGATGAGCAGTTCTTC.

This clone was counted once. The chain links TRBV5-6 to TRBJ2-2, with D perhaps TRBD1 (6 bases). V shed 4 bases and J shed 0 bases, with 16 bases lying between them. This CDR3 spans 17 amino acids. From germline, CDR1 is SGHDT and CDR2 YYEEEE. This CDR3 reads CASSQTFDRPNTGELFF. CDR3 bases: TGTGCCAGCAGCCAAACCTTTGACAGGCCGAACACCGGGGAGCTGTTTTTT.

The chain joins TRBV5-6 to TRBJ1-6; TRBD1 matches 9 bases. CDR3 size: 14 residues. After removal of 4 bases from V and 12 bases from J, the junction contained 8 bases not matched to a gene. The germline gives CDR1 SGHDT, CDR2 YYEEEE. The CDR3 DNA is TGTGCCAGCAGCGCCGAGGACAGGGGCCGACCCCTCCACTTT. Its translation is CASSAEDRGRPLHF.

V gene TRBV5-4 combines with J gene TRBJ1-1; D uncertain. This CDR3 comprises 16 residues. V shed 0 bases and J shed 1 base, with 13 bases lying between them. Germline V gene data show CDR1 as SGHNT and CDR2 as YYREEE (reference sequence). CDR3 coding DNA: TGTGCCAGCAGCTTGGGCGTCTCTCGTGGGAACACTGAAGCTTTCTTT. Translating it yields CASSLGVSRGNTEAFF.

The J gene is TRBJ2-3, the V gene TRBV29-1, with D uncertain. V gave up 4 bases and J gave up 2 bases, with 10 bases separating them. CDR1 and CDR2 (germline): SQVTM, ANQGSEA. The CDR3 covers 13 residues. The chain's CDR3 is CSVVGQLTDTQYF. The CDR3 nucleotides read TGCAGCGTTGTGGGCCAACTCACAGATACGCAGTATTTT.

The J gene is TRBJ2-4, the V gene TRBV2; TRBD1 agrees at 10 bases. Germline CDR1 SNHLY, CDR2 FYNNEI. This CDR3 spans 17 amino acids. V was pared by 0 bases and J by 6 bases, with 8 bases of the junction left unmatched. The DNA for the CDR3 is TGTGCCAGCAGTGAAGCGGGGGGGGGACAGGGGCCAAACATTCAGTACTTC. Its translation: CASSEAGGGQGPNIQYF.

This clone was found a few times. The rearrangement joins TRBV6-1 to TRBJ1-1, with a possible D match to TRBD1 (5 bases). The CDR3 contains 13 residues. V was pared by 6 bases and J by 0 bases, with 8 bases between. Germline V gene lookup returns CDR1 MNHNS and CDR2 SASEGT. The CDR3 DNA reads TGTGCCAGCAGCAGGGACTTGAACACTGAAGCTTTCTTT. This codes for CASSRDLNTEAFF.

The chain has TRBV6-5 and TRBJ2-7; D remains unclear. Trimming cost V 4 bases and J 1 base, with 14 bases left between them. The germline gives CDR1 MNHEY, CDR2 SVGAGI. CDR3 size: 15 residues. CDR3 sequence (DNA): TGTGCCAGCAGTTCCCCATCTACCAATTCCTACGAGCAGTACTTC. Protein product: CASSSPSTNSYEQYF.